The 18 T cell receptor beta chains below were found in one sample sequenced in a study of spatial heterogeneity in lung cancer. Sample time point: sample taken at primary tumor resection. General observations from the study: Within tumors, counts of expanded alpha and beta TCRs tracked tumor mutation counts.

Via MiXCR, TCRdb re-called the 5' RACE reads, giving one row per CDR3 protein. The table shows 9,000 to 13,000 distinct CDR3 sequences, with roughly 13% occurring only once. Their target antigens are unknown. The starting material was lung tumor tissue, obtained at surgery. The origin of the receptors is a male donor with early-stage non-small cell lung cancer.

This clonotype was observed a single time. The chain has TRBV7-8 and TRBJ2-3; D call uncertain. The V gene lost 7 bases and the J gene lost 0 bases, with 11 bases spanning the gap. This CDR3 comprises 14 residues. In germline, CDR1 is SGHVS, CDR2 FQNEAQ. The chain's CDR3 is CASTAWASTDTQYF. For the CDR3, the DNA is TGTGCCAGCACCGCTTGGGCTAGCACAGATACGCAGTATTTT.

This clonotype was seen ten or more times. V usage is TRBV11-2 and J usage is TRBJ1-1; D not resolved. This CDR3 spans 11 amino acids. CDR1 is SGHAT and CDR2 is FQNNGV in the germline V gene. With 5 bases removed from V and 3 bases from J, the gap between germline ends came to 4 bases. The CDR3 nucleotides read TGTGCCAGCAGCCGCTACACTGAAGCTTTCTTT. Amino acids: CASSRYTEAFF.

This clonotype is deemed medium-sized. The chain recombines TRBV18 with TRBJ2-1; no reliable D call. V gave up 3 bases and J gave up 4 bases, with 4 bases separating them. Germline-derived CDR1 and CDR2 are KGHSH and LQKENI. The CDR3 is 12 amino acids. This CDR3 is CASSPTYNEQFF. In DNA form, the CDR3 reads TGTGCCAGCTCACCCACGTACAATGAGCAGTTCTTC.

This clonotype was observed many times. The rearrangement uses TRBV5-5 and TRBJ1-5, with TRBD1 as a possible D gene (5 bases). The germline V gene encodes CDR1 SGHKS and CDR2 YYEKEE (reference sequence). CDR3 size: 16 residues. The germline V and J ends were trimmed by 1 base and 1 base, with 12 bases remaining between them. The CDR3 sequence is CASSLRGDGSNQPQHF. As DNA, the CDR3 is TGTGCCAGCAGCTTGCGCGGGGACGGAAGCAATCAGCCCCAGCATTTT.

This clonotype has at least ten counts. The CDR3 nucleotides are TGCGCCAGCAGCCCCGTTTGGGGGGGGAGCTCCTACGAGCAGTACTTC. This translates into CASSPVWGGSSYEQYF. The chain employs TRBV4-3 and TRBJ2-7, with 7 bases that match TRBD2. The ends lost 4 bases at V and 0 bases at J; junction bases unmatched: 9. Germline V gives CDR1 LGHNA, CDR2 YSLEER. The CDR3 is made up of 16 amino acids.

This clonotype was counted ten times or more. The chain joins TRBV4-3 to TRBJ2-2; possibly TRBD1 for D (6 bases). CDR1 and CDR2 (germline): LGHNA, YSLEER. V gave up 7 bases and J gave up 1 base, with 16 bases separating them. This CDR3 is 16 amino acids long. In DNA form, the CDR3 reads TGCGCCAGCACCCCCGGGTTAGGGGGGAACACCGGGGAGCTGTTTTTT. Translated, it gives CASTPGLGGNTGELFF.

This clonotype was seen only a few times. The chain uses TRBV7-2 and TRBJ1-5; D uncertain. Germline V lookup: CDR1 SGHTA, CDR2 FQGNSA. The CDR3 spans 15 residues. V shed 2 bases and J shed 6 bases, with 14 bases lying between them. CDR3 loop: CASSLMGFLGQPQHF. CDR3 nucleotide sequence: TGTGCCAGCAGCTTAATGGGGTTTCTTGGTCAGCCCCAGCATTTT.

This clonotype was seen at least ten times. The CDR3 is CASRETGGSSYNSPLHF. CDR3 nucleotides: TGTGCCAGCAGAGAAACAGGGGGAAGCTCCTATAATTCACCCCTCCACTTT. This rearrangement joins TRBV3-1 to TRBJ1-6; 8 bases align to TRBD1. The CDR3 sequence is 17 residues long. Losses at the gene ends were 6 bases for V and 0 bases for J; bases not matched to a gene: 7. Germline assignment: CDR1 LGHDT and CDR2 YNNKEL (reference sequence).

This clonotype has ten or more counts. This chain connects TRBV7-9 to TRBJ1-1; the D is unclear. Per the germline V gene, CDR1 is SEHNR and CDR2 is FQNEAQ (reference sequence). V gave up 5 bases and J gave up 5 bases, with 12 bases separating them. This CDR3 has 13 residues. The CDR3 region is CASSLTQGTEAFF. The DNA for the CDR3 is TGTGCCAGCAGCCTGACCCAAGGGACTGAAGCTTTCTTT. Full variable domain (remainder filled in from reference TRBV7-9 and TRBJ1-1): DTGVSQNPRHKITKRGQNVTFRCDPISEHNRLYWYRQTLGQGPEFLTYFQNEAQLEKSRLLSDRFSAERPKGSFSTLEIQRTEQGDSAMYLCASSLTQGTEAFFGQGTRLTVV.

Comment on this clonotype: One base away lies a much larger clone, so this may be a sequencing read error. The DNA for the CDR3 is TGCAGTGCTAGAGATCCAGGGATCTATCAGCCCCAGCATTTT. Its translation is CSARDPGIYQPQHF. The V and J genes are TRBV20-1 and TRBJ1-5; TRBD1 might be the D (5 bases). The germline V and J ends were trimmed by 0 bases and 5 bases, with 11 bases remaining between them. The CDR3 length is 14 residues. Germline V lookup: CDR1 DFQATT, CDR2 SNEGSKA (reference sequence).

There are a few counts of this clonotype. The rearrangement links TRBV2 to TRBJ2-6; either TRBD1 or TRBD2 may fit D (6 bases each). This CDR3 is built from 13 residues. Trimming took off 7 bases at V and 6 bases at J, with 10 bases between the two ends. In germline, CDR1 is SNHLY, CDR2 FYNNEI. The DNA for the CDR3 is TGTGCCAGCAAGGGGGGAATGGCCAACGTCCTGACTTTC. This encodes CASKGGMANVLTF.

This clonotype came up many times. CDR3 nucleotides: TGTGCCAGCAGTTTTTCTAGCGTTGGACGAACGCAGTATTTT. This codes for CASSFSSVGRTQYF. The chain recombines TRBV28 with TRBJ2-3; D may be TRBD2 (6 bases). The CDR3 has 14 residues. Germline values: CDR1 MDHEN, CDR2 SYDVKM. V lost 3 bases, J lost 9 bases, and 16 bases lay in between.

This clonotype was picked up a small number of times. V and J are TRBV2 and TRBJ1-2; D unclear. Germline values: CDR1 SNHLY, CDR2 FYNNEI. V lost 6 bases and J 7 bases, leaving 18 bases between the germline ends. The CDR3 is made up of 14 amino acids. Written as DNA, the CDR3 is TGTGCCAGCAGCTCAAATTCCCGGACTATTGGCTACACCTTC. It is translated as CASSSNSRTIGYTF.

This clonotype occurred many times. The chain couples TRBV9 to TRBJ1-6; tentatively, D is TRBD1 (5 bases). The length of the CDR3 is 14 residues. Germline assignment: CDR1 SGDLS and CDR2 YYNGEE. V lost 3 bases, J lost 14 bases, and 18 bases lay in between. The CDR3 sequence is CASSARGNSLTLHF. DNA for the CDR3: TGTGCCAGCAGCGCGAGGGGCAATTCTTTAACCCTCCACTTT.

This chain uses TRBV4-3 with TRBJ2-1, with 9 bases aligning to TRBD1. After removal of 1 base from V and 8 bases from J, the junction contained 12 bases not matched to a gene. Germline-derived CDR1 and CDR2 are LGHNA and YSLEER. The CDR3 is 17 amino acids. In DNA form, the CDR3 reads TGCGCCAGCAGCCAAGTCGTGACAGGGGGGGATGGAGATGAGCAGTTCTTC. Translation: CASSQVVTGGDGDEQFF.

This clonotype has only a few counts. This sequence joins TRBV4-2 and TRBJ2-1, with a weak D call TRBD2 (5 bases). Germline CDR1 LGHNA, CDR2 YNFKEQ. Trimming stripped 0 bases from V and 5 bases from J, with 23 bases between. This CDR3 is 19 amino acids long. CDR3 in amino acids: CASSQDSRSYRLGDNEQFF. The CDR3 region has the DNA TGTGCCAGCAGCCAAGATTCTCGGTCCTACCGCCTCGGGGACAATGAGCAGTTCTTC.

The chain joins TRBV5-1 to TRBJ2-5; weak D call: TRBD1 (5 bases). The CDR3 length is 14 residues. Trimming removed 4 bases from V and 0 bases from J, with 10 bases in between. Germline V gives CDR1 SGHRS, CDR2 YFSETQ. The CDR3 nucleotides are TGCGCCAGCAGCCCGAGGACAAACCAAGAGACCCAGTACTTC. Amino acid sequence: CASSPRTNQETQYF.

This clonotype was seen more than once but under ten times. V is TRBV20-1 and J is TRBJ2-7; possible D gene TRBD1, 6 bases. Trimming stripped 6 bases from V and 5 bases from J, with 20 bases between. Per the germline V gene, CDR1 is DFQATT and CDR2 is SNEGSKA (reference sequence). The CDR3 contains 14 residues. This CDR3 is CSAPDKGQNNEQYF. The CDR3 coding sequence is TGCAGTGCACCGGACAAGGGACAAAACAACGAGCAGTACTTC.